What follows is one T cell receptor (beta chain) and its context. Per germline, CDR1 MNHEY and CDR2 SVGAGI. The ends were cut back, 0 bases at V and 7 bases at J, with 15 bases in the middle. This CDR3 is built from 15 residues. TCRdb ran MiXCR on the RT-PCR reads and lists one entry per CDR3 protein. The sample comprises fewer than 800,000 distinct CDR3 sequences, approximately 15% of which are singletons, and roughly 4% rests with the top ten. The sequenced sample consisted of memory CD4+ T cells from blood. V usage is TRBV6-5 and J usage is TRBJ1-2; D remains unclear. The sequence came from a female donor in good health, serving as a healthy control. The CDR3 DNA reads TGTGCCAGCAGTTACTCAATACATATCTTGCCTGGCTACACCTTC. This translates into CASSYSIHILPGYTF.